The T cell receptor beta chain under discussion was sequenced for a study of OX40 agonist ivuxolimab in advanced cancers. Some background on the complete study: The costimulatory receptor OX40 (CD134) was targeted by ivuxolimab, a fully human IgG2 agonistic monoclonal antibody. Intravenous ivuxolimab was administered to patients every 2 weeks at six dose levels: 0.01, 0.1, 0.3, 1.5, 3 and 10 mg/kg. Of the approximately 53 patients in dose escalation, about 19 had hepatocellular carcinoma, some 15 had melanoma, 9 had renal cell carcinoma and 9 had head and neck cancer. In the dose-escalation cohort, more than 80% of patients were male, and the mean age was 60 years with a range of roughly 20 to 79. Patients were allowed to have had prior anti-PD-1, anti-PD-L1 or anti-CTLA-4 therapy, and approximately 43% of the dose-escalation patients had previously received checkpoint inhibitors. Partial responses occurred in three dose-escalation patients, of whom one had hepatocellular carcinoma and two had cutaneous melanoma. The point of sequencing TCRbeta in the periphery was to test whether ivuxolimab changed TCR sequence diversity and drove clonal T-cell expansion. The paper reports the monotherapy dose-escalation portion (N of about 50 patients) of the phase I ivuxolimab trial.

As regards this clone: Its antigen remains undetermined. No much larger clone exists at a distance of one base, and base qualities are not known.

Genomic DNA was isolated from the sorted cells so that the TCRbeta CDR3 region could be sequenced. The immunoSEQ Assay was used to sequence the TCRbeta CDR3 regions. As stored in TCRdb, this immuneACCESS dataset retains in-frame rearrangements with V and J assigned. A fraction of the clones does not appear; measured against another copy, unresolved V genes explain less than half of the discrepancy, and the remainder lacks a known reason. For this sample the table gives 30,000 or so clones, of which over 90% were detected only once. In total, the top ten clones hold roughly 9.4% of the sample. The trial excluded patients who had a history of autoimmune disease or who were on systemic immunosuppression. Peripheral blood for TCR sequencing was collected from all dose cohorts at baseline, on cycle 4 day 1, and on cycle 7 day 1. The samples were taken from a phase I, first-in-human, multicenter, open-label dose-escalation trial of ivuxolimab. Adults with locally advanced or metastatic head and neck squamous cell, hepatocellular, melanoma or renal cell carcinoma were enrolled in the trial. Before TCR sequencing, CD4+ T cells and CD8+ T cells were sorted from peripheral blood as separate populations.

On the study overall, not on this receptor specifically: Antigen specificity was not determined for the clonally expanded peripheral T cells. In the 0.1-3.0 mg/kg groups, partial responders were among the patients with the lowest normalized peripheral clonal expansion, particularly in CD8+ T cells. After ivuxolimab, more expanded clones were found on average in CD8+ T cells than in CD4+ T cells. At doses from 0.1 to 3.0 mg/kg, clonal expansion was seen in both CD4+ and CD8+ blood T cells between baseline and week 6. Low levels of normalized T-cell clonal expansion were also seen in some nonresponding patients.

Clipping removes 3 bases from V and 4 bases from J, with 5 as the unmatched junction base count. From cysteine to phenylalanine, the CDR3 is 14 amino acids long. CDR3 DNA only is kept here, 42 bases in frame from base 1. CDR1 and CDR2 were assigned from the germline V gene (reference sequence) as LNHNV and YYDKDF. Here the sequenced sample was CD4+ or CD8+ T cells sorted from blood, taken in a trial of the OX40 agonist ivuxolimab. The sequence was collected from an adult with an advanced solid tumor such as melanoma, head and neck, liver or kidney cancer. This chain joins TRBV15 to TRBJ1-2; 7 junctional bases match TRBD1. For the CDR3, the sequence is CATSSRDRVYGYTF. The DNA sequence follows: TGTGCCACCAGCAGTCGAGACAGGGTCTATGGCTACACCTTC.